This TCR beta chain was captured in a study of blood T cell repertoires in COVID-19 (dated by TCRdb to 2018 to 2021). Notes on the research overall: Samples from collaborators originated in the United States, Italy and Spain and spanned both the acute and convalescent phases of COVID-19. HLA class I and class II types, where available, came from metadata supplied by the sample provider rather than from assay-based typing. Nearly every sample came with metadata listing a de-identified subject ID, COVID-19 status, age in years and sex. Subjects who had been exposed to COVID-19, were actively infected with it, or had recovered from it provided the deeply sampled blood TCRbeta repertoires that made up the dataset. Samples were obtained from the ongoing ImmuneRACE study (first 160 participants) and from over 1,000 subjects provided by 6 global collaborators. The prospective study material was composed of cDNA or gDNA derived from T cells, B-cell-depleted T cells, or PBMCs. The repertoires were made available in a free public database intended to serve as a resource for research on the immune response to SARS-CoV-2. Study-wide findings and limitations: The amount of clinical and demographic metadata varied by source and participant and was provided uncurated.

TCRbeta CDR3 regions were amplified from genomic DNA using the immunoSEQ Assay, a bias-controlled multiplex PCR. The original pipeline was this. Nucleated cell counts per sample were estimated from amplification of reference gene primers within the assay. To quantify the absolute abundance of each unique TCRbeta CDR3 rearrangement, sequence reads were collapsed and filtered. For each sample, productive Simpson clonality was calculated as the square root of Simpson's diversity index over productive rearrangements. In TCRdb, the immuneACCESS table is reduced to in-frame sequences with V and J assigned. These tables do not hold every clone; where another copy was compared, an unresolved V gene accounts for under half, and the others remain unexplained. The D gene and trimming were derived from the DNA, and the V and J assignments and clone size from that table. The sample records some 66,000 clones, 85% to 95% of which are singletons. 2.9% of the sample is taken by the ten largest.

The CDR3 covers 11 residues, taking in both the cysteine and the valine. The entry retains the CDR3 DNA only, 33 bases that are in frame from base 1. Sequences SEHNR (CDR1) and FQNEAQ (CDR2) are obtained from the germline V gene (reference sequence). V is clipped by 11 bases and J by 3 bases, and the sequence between their germline boundaries is 11 bases long. This clone has only a few counts. Its antigen specificity is not known. Base qualities are missing; no much larger clone stands one base away. The collaborating institutions used their own protocols to collect whole blood in K2EDTA tubes. Collaborator samples were shipped for TCRbeta analysis as frozen whole blood, isolated PBMCs, or DNA extracted from either sample type.

Input material: peripheral blood. The V gene is TRBV7-9 and the J gene is TRBJ2-7; a tentative D match to TRBD2 spans 5 bases. This receptor was taken from a man aged 70-80 years with active COVID-19. CDR3 protein: CAPGIFYEQYV. In nucleotide form, the sequence is TGTGCCCCCGGGATCTTCTACGAGCAGTACGTC.